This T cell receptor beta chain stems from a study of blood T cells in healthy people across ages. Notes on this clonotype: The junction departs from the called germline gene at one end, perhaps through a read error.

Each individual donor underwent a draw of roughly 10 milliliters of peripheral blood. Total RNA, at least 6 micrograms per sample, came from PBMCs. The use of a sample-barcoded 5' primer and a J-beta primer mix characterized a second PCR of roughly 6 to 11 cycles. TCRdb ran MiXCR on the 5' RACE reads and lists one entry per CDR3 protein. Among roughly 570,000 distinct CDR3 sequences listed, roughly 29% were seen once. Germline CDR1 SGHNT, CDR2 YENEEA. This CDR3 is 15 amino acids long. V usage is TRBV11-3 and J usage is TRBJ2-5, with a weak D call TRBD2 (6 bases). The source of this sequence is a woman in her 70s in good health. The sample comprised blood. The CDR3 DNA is TGTGCCAGCCGCACGGGACTGGCGGATCAAGGGACCCAGTACTTC. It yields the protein CASRTGLADQGTQYF.